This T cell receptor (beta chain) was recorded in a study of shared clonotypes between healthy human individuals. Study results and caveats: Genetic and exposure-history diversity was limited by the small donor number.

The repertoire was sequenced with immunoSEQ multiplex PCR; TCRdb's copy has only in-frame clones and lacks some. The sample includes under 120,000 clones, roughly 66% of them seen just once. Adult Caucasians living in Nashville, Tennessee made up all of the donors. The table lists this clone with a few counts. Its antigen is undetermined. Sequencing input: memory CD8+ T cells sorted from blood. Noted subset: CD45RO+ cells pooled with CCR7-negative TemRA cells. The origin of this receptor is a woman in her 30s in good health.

The DNA of the CDR3 is TGTGCCAGCAGTGAGAGCGGCTACAATGAGCAGTTCTTC. Translated, it gives CASSESGYNEQFF. The rearrangement links TRBV25-1 to TRBJ2-1, with TRBD2 as a possible D gene (5 bases). This CDR3 is built from 13 residues. Germline CDR1 is MGHDK and CDR2 is SYGVNS. Trimming shortened V by 3 bases and J by 3 bases, and 6 bases separated the two germline ends.